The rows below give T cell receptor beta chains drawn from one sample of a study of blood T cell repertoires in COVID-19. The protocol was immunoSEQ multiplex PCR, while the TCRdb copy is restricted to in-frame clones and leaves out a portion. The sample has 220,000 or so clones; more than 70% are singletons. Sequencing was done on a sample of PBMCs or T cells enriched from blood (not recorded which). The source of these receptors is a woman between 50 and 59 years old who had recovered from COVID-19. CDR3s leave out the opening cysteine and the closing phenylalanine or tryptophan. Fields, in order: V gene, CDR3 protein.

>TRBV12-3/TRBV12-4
ASSRTHRGGYT
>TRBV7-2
ASSLGGAGGVTDTQY
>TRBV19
ASSIQYLGTGTNQPQH
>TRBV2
ASTSRTGGNSPLH
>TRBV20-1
SASWRAKGNEQF
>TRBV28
ASSPSRVNQPQH
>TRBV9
ASSVGDSGTGSEKLF
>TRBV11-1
ASSLSIQETQY
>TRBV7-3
ASSTGQGSNSPLH
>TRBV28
ASYSPRTGTLNQPQH
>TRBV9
ASSVAGTPWEAF
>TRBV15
ATSRDRGIHEQF
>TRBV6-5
ASSSRRVRGYT
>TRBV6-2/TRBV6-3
ASSSPGLAGTTRSSYEQY
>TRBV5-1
ASSIPQGEETQY
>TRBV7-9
ASSPTSVHEQF
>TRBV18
ASSPYRDRVSGNTIY
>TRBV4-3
ASSQALTPTLPYEQY
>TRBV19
ASSIFRGMDTQY
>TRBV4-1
ASSQPPRSGGKSGGEQF
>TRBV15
ATSRDPSGTDTQY
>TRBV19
ASSIGQSTDTQY
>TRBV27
ASSGGTPGNEQF
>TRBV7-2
ASSLDRGTGNTIY
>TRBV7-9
ASSLAGGSNQPQH
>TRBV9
ASSVSTGAPGNTIY
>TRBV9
ASTPNPGAGETRDTQY
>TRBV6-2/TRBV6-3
ASSRTGFGYT
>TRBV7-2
ASSPRVTNEKLF
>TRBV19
ASSMLPGSKYEQY
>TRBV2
ASRVQGTADTQY
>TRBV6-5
ASSYKQGMNEKLF
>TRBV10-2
ASSESRGYVSGNTIY
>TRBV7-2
ASSLVGQSAYEQY
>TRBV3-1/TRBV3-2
ASSQDPNNSPLH
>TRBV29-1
SVAGQINQPQH
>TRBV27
ASSHSVPVPIYNEQF
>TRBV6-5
ASSFLADHTQY
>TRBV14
ASSQASSLAETQY
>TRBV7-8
ASSRDSSLYGYT
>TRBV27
ASSFQGQTEAF
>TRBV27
ASSSPGTGGHQPQH
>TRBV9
ASSVEPSPTEAF
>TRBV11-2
ASSLELGTSTGKLF
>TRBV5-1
ASSRLLQGRENTIY
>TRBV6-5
ASNGQAGTEQY
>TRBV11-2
ASSLDRGKETQY
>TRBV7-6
ASSAHSRDSLNYGYT
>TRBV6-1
ASSVGQAAYSNSPLH
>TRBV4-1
ASSQPGQADTIY
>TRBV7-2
ASSLGLASTGELF
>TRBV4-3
ASSQEKLADTQY
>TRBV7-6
ASSSSRGNSPLH
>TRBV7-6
ASSPDWEGANVLT
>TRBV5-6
ASSLGSYKNTGELF
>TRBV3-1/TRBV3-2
ASSQARTGKAGNTIY
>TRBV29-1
SSTLLRDKRSYNEQF